Listed below are T cell receptor beta chains from one sample, sequenced in a study of naive and memory T cell subsets. TCRdb called the UMI-ligation and nested PCR reads again in MiXCR, with one record for every CDR3 protein. The data hold 21,000 or so distinct CDR3 sequences, with approximately 10% observed a single time. The sample comprised central memory CD8+ T cells from blood. These receptors were taken from a human donor in good health. Each CDR3 is given with its conserved first and last residue. Each record gives: D gene, J gene, clone size, V gene, CDR3 DNA, CDR3 protein. The D gene is left open where the match is weak. Rows may omit the clone size; those that give it use once, few, many or a size class.

d_gene: NA
j_gene: TRBJ2-5
abundance: NA
v_gene: TRBV5-6
CDR3nt: TGTGCCAGCAGCTTGGCCTTGCAGGAGGGGCCGACAGAGGAGACCCAGTACTTC
CDR3aa: CASSLALQEGPTEETQYF

d_gene: NA
j_gene: TRBJ1-6
abundance: few
v_gene: TRBV27
CDR3nt: TGTGCCAGCAGTTTCCATATTAATTCACCCCTCCACTTT
CDR3aa: CASSFHINSPLHF

d_gene: NA
j_gene: TRBJ1-1
abundance: few
v_gene: TRBV20-1
CDR3nt: TGCAGTGCTATGGGGGGGATAGGTGGCACTGAAGCTTTCTTT
CDR3aa: CSAMGGIGGTEAFF

d_gene: NA
j_gene: TRBJ2-2
abundance: many
v_gene: TRBV6-2/TRBV6-3
CDR3nt: TGTGCCAGCAGTTACCCGTTGGGTTTCGGGGAGCTGTTTTTT
CDR3aa: CASSYPLGFGELFF

d_gene: TRBD1
j_gene: TRBJ1-4
abundance: few
v_gene: TRBV9
CDR3nt: TGTGCCAGCAGCACCCAGGGGGCGAGCAATGAAAAACTGTTTTTT
CDR3aa: CASSTQGASNEKLFF

d_gene: TRBD1
j_gene: TRBJ2-5
abundance: NA
v_gene: TRBV29-1
CDR3nt: TGCAGCGCCAATCCGGACAGGGGAAGGGAGACCCAGTACTTC
CDR3aa: CSANPDRGRETQYF

d_gene: NA
j_gene: TRBJ1-1
abundance: many
v_gene: TRBV7-2
CDR3nt: TGTGCCAGCAGCTTAGTCGGGGAGTTCACTGAAGCTTTCTTT
CDR3aa: CASSLVGEFTEAFF

d_gene: TRBD2
j_gene: TRBJ2-2
abundance: NA
v_gene: TRBV6-6
CDR3nt: TGTGCCAGCAGCATTACAGCGGGAGGGACCCGAACCGGGGAGCTGTTTTTT
CDR3aa: CASSITAGGTRTGELFF

d_gene: NA
j_gene: TRBJ1-2
abundance: many
v_gene: TRBV3-1
CDR3nt: TGTGCCAGCAGCCCGTTTGTTGGTGGGAATGGCTACACCTTC
CDR3aa: CASSPFVGGNGYTF

d_gene: TRBD1
j_gene: TRBJ1-2
abundance: many
v_gene: TRBV7-9
CDR3nt: TGTGCCAGCAGCTTAGCGGTACAGGGGAGAGGCTACACCTTC
CDR3aa: CASSLAVQGRGYTF

d_gene: TRBD2
j_gene: TRBJ2-3
abundance: NA
v_gene: TRBV15
CDR3nt: TGTGCCACCAGCAGAGAGCGGGAGGCCACAGATACGCAGTATTTT
CDR3aa: CATSREREATDTQYF

d_gene: TRBD1
j_gene: TRBJ2-1
abundance: few
v_gene: TRBV5-1
CDR3nt: TGCGCCAGCAGCCCGCGGACAGGGATCTACGACAATGAGCAGTTCTTC
CDR3aa: CASSPRTGIYDNEQFF

d_gene: NA
j_gene: TRBJ2-7
abundance: many
v_gene: TRBV3-1
CDR3nt: TGTGCCAGCAGCCAAGTTGACAGAGGCCCCTACGAGCAGTACTTC
CDR3aa: CASSQVDRGPYEQYF

d_gene: NA
j_gene: TRBJ2-3
abundance: NA
v_gene: TRBV29-1
CDR3nt: TGCAGCGTTTACCCAGGACGGGGGCCGTACACCACAGATACGCAGTATTTT
CDR3aa: CSVYPGRGPYTTDTQYF

d_gene: NA
j_gene: TRBJ2-5
abundance: many
v_gene: TRBV20-1
CDR3nt: TGCAGTGCTAGTTCAGGGCTCCTACACGTAGAGACCCAGTACTTC
CDR3aa: CSASSGLLHVETQYF

d_gene: NA
j_gene: TRBJ2-3
abundance: NA
v_gene: TRBV14
CDR3nt: TGTGCCAGCAGCCAAATACCCACTTCGGCAGATACGCAGTATTTT
CDR3aa: CASSQIPTSADTQYF